This T cell receptor (beta chain) emerged from a study of cytomegalovirus exposure and HLA in healthy donors. Study overall: There were around 100 million unique TCR beta sequences, drawn from roughly 200 million T cells, in an earlier analysis. Study-wide results and caveats: According to an earlier analysis, most TCR beta V segments yielded productive rearrangements about 90% or about 30% of the time. Later analysis demonstrated an association between a missense DCLRE1C variant and TCR beta V- and J-gene trimming.

Of note for this clone: Its antigen is unknown.

The primer mix had 60 Vbeta and 13 Jbeta primers. This table comes from immunoSEQ multiplex PCR, and its TCRdb copy is limited to in-frame clones, with some not included. Among approximately 170,000 clones listed, roughly 77% were seen once. The CDR3 covers 12 residues. Germline V gives CDR1 MDHEN, CDR2 SYDVKM. The germline V and J ends were trimmed by 5 bases and 5 bases, with 9 bases remaining between them. Specimen: PBMCs. This clonotype was sampled from a woman in her forties in good health and CMV-seropositive. This chain joins TRBV28 and TRBJ1-1, with D hard to call. CDR3 sequence (DNA): TGTGCCAGCAGTGTAGGGAGAACTGAAGCTTTCTTT. It is translated as CASSVGRTEAFF.